The rows below give T cell receptor beta chains drawn from one sample of a study of Ad26.COV2.S vaccination and SARS-CoV-2 variants. Repertoires were generated with immunoSEQ multiplex PCR, while TCRdb's copy carries only in-frame clones and drops some. In the table there are some 450,000 clones, about 92% of which are singletons. The input for sequencing was peripheral blood, taken in a trial of Ad26.COV2.S vaccine versus placebo. The receptors were gathered from a person between 18 and 65 years old who received the Ad26.COV2.S COVID-19 vaccine or a placebo. Each CDR3 is given with its conserved first and last residue. D genes are given only for firm matches. Expanded clones get a size class; other rows say once, few or many, or leave the size out.

>-|TRBJ1-4|TRBV3-1/TRBV3-2|-
CASSENNEKLFF
TGTGCCAGCAGCGAGAATAATGAAAAACTGTTTTTT
>-|TRBJ2-1|TRBV7-9|TRBD2
CASSLVATSGHNEQFF
TGTGCCAGCAGCTTAGTGGCCACTAGCGGTCACAATGAGCAGTTCTTC
>few|TRBJ2-1|TRBV9|TRBD2
CASSAGTSEVYEQFF
TGTGCCAGCAGCGCCGGGACTAGCGAAGTCTATGAGCAGTTCTTC
>-|TRBJ1-5|TRBV19|TRBD1
CASSLQGAQPQHF
TGTGCCAGTAGTCTTCAGGGGGCCCAGCCCCAGCATTTT
>-|TRBJ1-5|TRBV11-2|-
CASSPYSGEPQHF
TGTGCCAGCAGCCCTTATTCAGGGGAGCCCCAGCATTTT
>once|TRBJ1-5|TRBV10-2|TRBD1
CASSEFHRGIGGNQPQHF
TGCGCCAGCAGTGAATTTCACAGGGGGATTGGTGGCAATCAGCCCCAGCATTTT
>-|TRBJ2-7|TRBV9|-
CASSVAGLFNEQYF
TGTGCCAGCAGCGTCGCCGGGCTCTTCAACGAGCAGTACTTC
>-|TRBJ2-7|TRBV6-2/TRBV6-3|-
CASSYSFTLFGSRPYEQYF
TGTGCCAGCAGTTACTCTTTTACTCTTTTTGGGAGTAGGCCCTACGAGCAGTACTTC
>-|TRBJ2-2|TRBV7-9|-
CASSLAANTGELFF
TGTGCCAGCAGCTTAGCAGCGAACACCGGGGAGCTGTTTTTT
>once|TRBJ1-1|TRBV4-3|TRBD1
CASSLTRGPRTEAFF
TGCGCCAGCAGCCTCACCAGGGGGCCTCGCACTGAAGCTTTCTTT
>-|TRBJ2-7|TRBV12-3/TRBV12-4|-
CASSEAGLEQYF
TGTGCCAGCAGCGAGGCGGGACTGGAGCAGTACTTC
>-|TRBJ2-2|TRBV24-1|-
CATKVSANTGELFF
TGTGCCACCAAAGTTTCAGCGAACACCGGGGAGCTGTTTTTT
>-|TRBJ1-3|TRBV2|-
CASRNGRTSGNTIYF
TGTGCCAGCAGGAACGGACGGACCTCTGGAAACACCATATATTTT
>-|TRBJ1-2|TRBV5-1|TRBD1
CASSPGAGGNYGYTF
TGCGCCAGCAGCCCGGGGGCAGGGGGGAACTATGGCTACACCTTC
>-|TRBJ1-4|TRBV9|-
CASSVGPQGFATNEKLFF
TGTGCCAGCAGCGTAGGGCCACAGGGCTTTGCAACTAATGAAAAACTGTTTTTT
>-|TRBJ2-1|TRBV27|-
CASRHGGPRPSNEQFF
TGTGCCAGCAGACATGGAGGGCCAAGGCCCTCCAATGAGCAGTTCTTC
>-|TRBJ1-1|TRBV25-1|TRBD1
CASSEYGDRGNTEAFF
TGTGCCAGCAGTGAATATGGGGACAGGGGTAACACTGAAGCTTTCTTT
>-|TRBJ2-2|TRBV20-1|-
CSASPVDRRATGELFF
TGCAGTGCTAGTCCAGTGGACAGAAGGGCCACCGGGGAGCTGTTTTTT
>-|TRBJ2-3|TRBV19|TRBD2
CASSLGTGLALGLTDTQYF
TGTGCCAGTAGCCTGGGGACGGGACTAGCATTGGGGCTCACAGATACGCAGTATTTT
>-|TRBJ2-3|TRBV5-4|TRBD2
CASSLEGGRAPDTQYF
TGTGCCAGCAGCTTGGAGGGCGGGAGGGCCCCAGATACGCAGTATTTT
>-|TRBJ2-3|TRBV19|-
CASRDSGLSTDTQYF
TGTGCCAGTAGGGATAGCGGTCTTAGCACAGATACGCAGTATTTT
>-|TRBJ2-3|TRBV29-1|TRBD2
CSGGRGAGEVDTQYF
TGCAGCGGGGGCCGGGGAGCGGGAGAGGTAGATACGCAGTATTTT
>-|TRBJ2-7|TRBV4-2|TRBD2
CASSRGLAGQDEQYF
TGTGCCAGCAGCCGGGGACTAGCGGGACAGGACGAGCAGTACTTC
>-|TRBJ2-1|TRBV4-3|TRBD2
CTSSQDKTTSGRPREQFF
TGCACCAGCAGCCAAGATAAAACCACTAGCGGGAGACCGAGAGAGCAGTTCTTC
>-|TRBJ2-1|TRBV9|-
CASSVGKVGTEQFF
TGTGCCAGCAGCGTAGGCAAAGTGGGGACTGAGCAGTTCTTC
>-|TRBJ2-7|TRBV6-5|-
CASSHSPGSPYEQYF
TGTGCCAGCAGTCATTCTCCCGGGTCTCCCTACGAGCAGTACTTC
>-|TRBJ1-6|TRBV4-3|-
CASSQDRGGRNSPLHF
TGCGCCAGCAGCCAAGATAGGGGGGGGCGTAATTCACCCCTCCACTTT
>-|TRBJ1-2|TRBV25-1|-
CASSGPGTRYGYTF
TGTGCCAGCAGTGGACCCGGAACCCGGTATGGCTACACCTTC
>-|TRBJ1-1|TRBV12-3/TRBV12-4|-
CASSLGGMTFF
TGTGCCAGCAGTTTGGGGGGGATGACTTTCTTT
>-|TRBJ2-1|TRBV13|-
CASKEYNEQFF
TGTGCCAGCAAGGAGTACAATGAGCAGTTCTTC
>once|TRBJ2-7|TRBV27|-
CASSLSGLAIAYEQYF
TGTGCCAGCAGTTTATCGGGTCTAGCGATTGCCTACGAGCAGTACTTC
>-|TRBJ2-7|TRBV3-1/TRBV3-2|TRBD2
CASSHNQGGDEQYF
TGTGCCAGCAGCCACAATCAGGGAGGGGACGAGCAGTACTTC
>once|TRBJ1-6|TRBV6-6|TRBD1
CASSFDRDSLHF
TGTGCCAGCAGTTTCGACAGGGACTCCCTCCACTTT
>-|TRBJ1-6|TRBV14|TRBD1
CASRLGQGHSPLHF
TGTGCCAGCAGACTAGGACAGGGGCATTCACCCCTCCACTTT
>-|TRBJ2-1|TRBV19|-
CASSGQGPYNEQFF
TGTGCCAGTAGTGGTCAGGGGCCCTACAATGAGCAGTTCTTC
>few|TRBJ1-2|TRBV29-1|TRBD1
CSGKTGDHGYTF
TGCAGCGGTAAGACAGGGGATCATGGCTACACCTTC
>-|TRBJ2-3|TRBV7-2|-
CASSLRLVGARSTDTQYF
TGTGCCAGCAGCTTGAGGTTGGTGGGCGCTAGAAGCACAGATACGCAGTATTTT
>-|TRBJ2-7|TRBV5-4|-
CASSPRVSSYEQYF
TGTGCCAGCAGCCCCAGGGTTAGCTCCTACGAGCAGTACTTC
>few|TRBJ1-1|TRBV2|-
CASSEKEGTEAFF
TGTGCCAGCAGTGAAAAGGAAGGGACTGAAGCTTTCTTT
>-|TRBJ2-1|TRBV5-1|-
CASSLGSGSYNEQFF
TGCGCCAGCAGCCTGGGGTCGGGCTCCTACAATGAGCAGTTCTTC
>-|TRBJ2-7|TRBV19|-
CASSWTLSDEQYF
TGTGCCAGTAGTTGGACCCTCTCCGACGAGCAGTACTTC
>-|TRBJ2-1|TRBV7-9|-
CASNRGSGVSYNEQFF
TGTGCCAGCAATCGGGGTAGCGGTGTCTCCTACAATGAGCAGTTCTTC
>-|TRBJ2-7|TRBV18|-
CASSPGTLYEQYF
TGTGCCAGCTCCCCCGGGACCCTTTACGAGCAGTACTTC
>-|TRBJ2-7|TRBV14|-
CASSQEGHEQYF
TGTGCCAGCAGCCAAGAGGGCCACGAGCAGTACTTC
>-|TRBJ2-1|TRBV30|-
CAWSGGARQFF
TGTGCCTGGAGTGGGGGCGCAAGGCAGTTCTTC
>-|TRBJ2-7|TRBV19|-
CASSISGQTYEQYF
TGTGCCAGTAGTATATCGGGACAAACCTACGAGCAGTACTTC
>-|TRBJ2-1|TRBV7-9|TRBD1
CASSSGTGDIDEQFF
TGTGCCAGCAGTTCGGGGACAGGGGATATCGATGAGCAGTTCTTC
>-|TRBJ2-5|TRBV19|-
CASSISGHAQYF
TGTGCCAGTAGTATCTCCGGGCATGCCCAGTACTTC